The 14 T cell receptor beta chains presented below share a single source sample, sequenced in a study of neoadjuvant nivolumab and ipilimumab in lung cancer. The data were produced by immunoSEQ multiplex PCR, yet TCRdb's version contains in-frame clones alone and is incomplete. The sample contains 8,000 to 9,500 clones, about four fifths of which appear only once. The sequencing used adjacent normal lung tissue, collected after neoadjuvant nivolumab, alone or with ipilimumab, at or shortly before surgery. These receptors all come from an adult with non-small cell lung cancer.

The chain combines TRBV9 with TRBJ1-2, with a weak D call TRBD1 (6 bases). Germline-derived CDR1 and CDR2 are SGDLS and YYNGEE. This CDR3 has 14 residues. Deletions cut 0 bases from V and 5 bases from J, with 11 bases between. The CDR3 region has the DNA TGTGCCAGCAGCGTAGTCCAGGGGACTTATGGCTACACCTTC. Translation gives CASSVVQGTYGYTF.

In its sample, this clone was seen a few times. J is TRBJ2-5 and V is TRBV11-2, with 10 bases aligning to TRBD2. J gave up 3 bases and V 3 bases, and 1 base lay outside the gene matches. The CDR3 extends over 14 amino acids. Germline V gene data show CDR1 as SGHAT and CDR2 as FQNNGV. Written as DNA, the CDR3 is TGTGCCAGCAGCTTTAGCGGGGGGAAAGAGACCCAGTACTTC. It is translated as CASSFSGGKETQYF.

The chain couples TRBV4-1 to TRBJ1-1, with no clear D. Germline CDR1 and CDR2: MGHRA and YSYEKL. V lost 3 bases and J 3 bases, leaving 20 bases between the germline ends. CDR3 length equals 17 residues. The CDR3: CASSHSRGKGWDTEAFF. In nucleotides, the CDR3 is TGCGCCAGCAGCCATTCCCGGGGAAAGGGATGGGACACTGAAGCTTTCTTT.

The V call is TRBV5-8, the J call TRBJ2-1; TRBD2 matches at 9 bases. V shed 2 bases and J 9 bases; nucleotides not matched to a gene: 6. CDR1 is SGHTS, CDR2 YDEGEE, per germline. The CDR3 is made up of 14 amino acids. The CDR3, as DNA: TGTGCCAGCAGCTTTGGCGGGGGGGCTTTTGAGCAGTTCTTC. Its translation is CASSFGGGAFEQFF.

The CDR3 loop is CASSTGTGYNSPLHF. The CDR3 bases are TGTGCCAGCAGTACCGGGACAGGGTATAATTCACCCCTCCACTTT. The rearrangement uses TRBV6-1 and TRBJ1-6; 9 nucleotides agree with TRBD1. Germline trimming cut 5 bases from V and 4 bases from J; bases unmatched to any gene: 3. CDR1 and CDR2 from the germline V gene are MNHNS and SASEGT. The CDR3 spans 15 residues.

To note about this clone: At one boundary the junction diverges from the germline segment, which might be a read error. The V and J genes are TRBV7-8 and TRBJ2-6; D call uncertain. CDR3 length equals 11 residues. The germline V gene encodes CDR1 SGHVS and CDR2 FQNEAQ. The CDR3 sequence is CASSLIWNLEF. The CDR3 DNA sequence: TGTGCCAGCAGCTTAATATGGAACTTGGAGTTC. Variable domain in full (rest from reference TRBV7-8 and TRBJ2-6): GAGVSQSPRYKVAKRGQDVALRCDPISGHVSLFWYQQALGQGPEFLTYFQNEAQLDKSGLPSDRFFAERPEGSVSTLKIQRTQQEDSAVYLCASSLIWNLEFGAGSRLTVL.

V gene TRBV11-2 combines with J gene TRBJ2-5, with TRBD2 matching over 10 bases. CDR1 is SGHAT, CDR2 FQNNGV, per germline. The CDR3 loop spans 16 amino acids. Losses at the gene ends were 1 base for V and 4 bases for J; bases not matched to a gene: 6. The CDR3 is CASSLGQAGGRETQYF. In DNA form, the CDR3 reads TGTGCCAGCAGCTTAGGACAAGCGGGGGGGCGAGAGACCCAGTACTTC. The full variable domain, in which reference TRBV11-2 and TRBJ2-5 provide the parts outside the CDR3, is EAGVAQSPRYKIIEKRQSVAFWCNPISGHATLYWYQQILGQGPKLLIQFQNNGVVDDSQLPKDRFSAERLKGVDSTLKIQPAKLEDSAVYLCASSLGQAGGRETQYFGPGTRLLVL.

The chain uses TRBV7-2 and TRBJ1-1, with D uncertain. From germline, CDR1 is SGHTA and CDR2 FQGNSA. V was pared by 5 bases and J by 3 bases, with 10 bases between. The CDR3 has 13 amino acids. The CDR3 nucleotides are TGTGCCAGCAGCCCGCGACGGGACACTGAAGCTTTCTTT. The encoded protein is CASSPRRDTEAFF.

This clone was recorded a few times. V is TRBV7-2 and J is TRBJ1-6, with a tentative D call TRBD1 (6 bases). From germline, CDR1 is SGHTA and CDR2 FQGNSA. CDR3 length: 13 amino acids. Trimming cost V 4 bases and J 8 bases, with 9 bases left between them. This CDR3 reads CASSSYRDSPLHF. The CDR3 DNA sequence: TGTGCCAGCAGCTCCTACAGGGATTCACCCCTCCACTTT. The full variable domain, with the rest looked up from reference TRBV7-2 and TRBJ1-6, is GAGVSQSPSNKVTEKGKDVELRCDPISGHTALYWYRQSLGQGLEFLIYFQGNSAPDKSGLPSDRFSAERTGGSVSTLTIQRTQQEDSAVYLCASSSYRDSPLHFGNGTRLTVT.

The chain recombines TRBV7-2 with TRBJ2-7; D possibly corresponds to TRBD1 (6 bases). The V gene's germline CDR1 is SGHTA and CDR2 FQGNSA. V dropped 0 bases and J dropped 7 bases, with 13 bases sitting between them. CDR3 size: 14 residues. CDR3 DNA sequence: TGTGCCAGCAGCTTAGCCACAGGGAATGGGGAGCAGTACTTC. Residues: CASSLATGNGEQYF.

The chain uses TRBV18 and TRBJ1-4, with D possibly TRBD1 on 6 matching bases. Germline CDR1 reads KGHSH; CDR2 reads LQKENI. There are 14 residues in the CDR3. V was trimmed by 6 bases and J by 8 bases, leaving 16 bases between them. The CDR3 DNA sequence: TGTGCCAGCTCTCCGGACAGTTATAGAGAAAAACTGTTTTTT. This sequence encodes CASSPDSYREKLFF.

CDR3 in DNA: TGTGCCAGCAGCTCCAGGACCCCGCCACGGGAGCAGTACTTC. Translating it yields CASSSRTPPREQYF. J is TRBJ2-7 and V is TRBV5-4; D not certain. Trimming stripped 3 bases from V and 7 bases from J, with 17 bases between. The germline CDR1 and CDR2 sequences are SGHNT and YYREEE (reference sequence). The CDR3 is made up of 14 amino acids.

The V and J genes are TRBV11-1 and TRBJ2-7; D not resolved. Germline V lookup: CDR1 SGHAT, CDR2 FQDESV (reference sequence). Trimming took off 2 bases at V and 2 bases at J, with 7 bases between the two ends. CDR3 length: 13 amino acids. The CDR3 here is CASSLTDTYEQYF. The CDR3 DNA sequence: TGTGCCAGCAGCTTAACTGATACCTACGAGCAGTACTTC.

The chain uses TRBV2 and TRBJ2-3; D assignment may be TRBD1 or TRBD2 (6 bases each). Trimming pared 5 bases from V and 3 bases from J, leaving 18 bases between. The V gene's germline CDR1 is SNHLY and CDR2 FYNNEI. The CDR3 extends over 16 amino acids. DNA of the CDR3: TGTGCCAGCAGTCGTCTCGGGGGCATCCGAACAGATACGCAGTATTTT. Its protein product is CASSRLGGIRTDTQYF.